The 5 T cell receptor beta chains below come from one sample, sequenced in a study of control samples from healthy donors and cancer patients. Using immunoSEQ multiplex PCR, the repertoire was profiled, and TCRdb retains in-frame clones only, with some absent. The repertoire has hundreds of thousands of clones, 80% to 95% of them found once; the top ten carry roughly 6.4%. Input material: PBMCs. These receptors all come from a man between 40 and 49 years old with head and neck cancer.

This rearrangement joins TRBV6-2 or TRBV6-3 to TRBJ2-6; TRBD1 agrees at 10 bases. The length of the CDR3 is 15 residues. Per germline, CDR1 MNHEY and CDR2 SVGEGT. Trimming took 4 bases from V and 3 from J; bases not matched to a gene: 0. CDR3 residues: CASSWTGGGANVLTF. The CDR3 DNA reads as TGTGCCAGCAGTTGGACAGGGGGTGGGGCCAACGTCCTGACTTTC.

V gene TRBV3-1 (or the pseudogene TRBV3-2) combines with J gene TRBJ1-2; D is ambiguous. This CDR3 comprises 13 residues. V dropped 0 bases and J dropped 4 bases, with 6 bases sitting between them. Germline V gives CDR1 LGHDT, CDR2 YNNKEL (reference sequence). CDR3: CASSQEPGYGYTF. The CDR3 bases are TGTGCCAGCAGCCAAGAACCAGGCTATGGCTACACCTTC.

This clone came up a few times. As DNA, the CDR3 is TGTGCCAGCAGCTTAGGGACAGGACCATACGAGCAGTACTTC. Translated: CASSLGTGPYEQYF. The chain couples TRBV5-4 to TRBJ2-7; 8 nucleotides match TRBD1. Germline V gene data show CDR1 as SGHNT and CDR2 as YYREEE (reference sequence). CDR3 length: 14 amino acids. Unmatched junction bases numbered 5, after V lost 2 bases and J lost 4 bases. The full variable domain, in which reference TRBV5-4 and TRBJ2-7 provide the parts outside the CDR3, is ETGVTQSPTHLIKTRGQQVTLRCSSQSGHNTVSWYQQALGQGPQFIFQYYREEENGRGNFPPRFSGLQFPNYSSELNVNALELDDSALYLCASSLGTGPYEQYFGPGTRLTVT.

This clone was found a few times. This same CDR3 is encoded by further DNA sequences in the sample. The chain recombines TRBV19 with TRBJ1-5; 9 positions agree with TRBD1. The CDR3 spans 13 residues. After removal of 4 bases from V and 7 bases from J, the junction contained 2 bases not matched to a gene. In germline, CDR1 is LNHDA, CDR2 SQIVND (reference sequence). DNA for the CDR3: TGTGCCAGTAGTAGGACAGGGGACCAGCCCCAGCATTTT. Translated, it gives CASSRTGDQPQHF.

V and J are TRBV7-3 and TRBJ1-2; TRBD1 is a possible D gene (6 bases). Per the germline V gene, CDR1 is SGHTA and CDR2 is FQGTGA. V was cut by 1 base and J by 6 bases, with 12 bases left in between. This CDR3 is built from 14 residues. The CDR3: CASSLIGPGDGYTF. As DNA, the CDR3 is TGTGCCAGCAGCTTAATAGGGCCAGGGGATGGCTACACCTTC.